This T cell receptor (beta chain) was captured by sequencing in a study of beta chain features in type 1 diabetes. For the study at large: Age, gender and cell yields were alike across patients and healthy donors. Whole-study results and caveats: Reduced insertions and increased deletions marked VDJ junctions in type 1 diabetes patients. Type 1 diabetes patients had moderately but significantly shorter TCRB CDR3s in all four CD4+ subsets.

A heparinised blood draw that averaged about 110 mL was obtained once from each donor. Per germline, CDR1 SQVTM and CDR2 ANQGSEA. This CDR3 spans 15 amino acids. V gave up 0 bases and J gave up 4 bases; unmatched junction bases: 9. Details on this clone: Its antigen is as yet unknown.

The isolated RNA, all of it, was reverse transcribed, so expressed TCRB transcripts were what got sequenced. Assay used: immunoSEQ multiplex PCR; TCRdb lists only in-frame clones, some missing. The table records 300,000 to 350,000 clones, around 8% of them present only once. The TCR originated in a young woman in good health. This chain uses TRBV29-1 with TRBJ2-7, with TRBD2 matching over 7 bases. Sequences were obtained from central memory CD4+ T cells from blood. This CDR3 reads CSVEELGRVGYEQYF. Written as DNA, the CDR3 is TGCAGCGTTGAAGAGCTGGGGAGGGTGGGGTACGAGCAGTACTTC.